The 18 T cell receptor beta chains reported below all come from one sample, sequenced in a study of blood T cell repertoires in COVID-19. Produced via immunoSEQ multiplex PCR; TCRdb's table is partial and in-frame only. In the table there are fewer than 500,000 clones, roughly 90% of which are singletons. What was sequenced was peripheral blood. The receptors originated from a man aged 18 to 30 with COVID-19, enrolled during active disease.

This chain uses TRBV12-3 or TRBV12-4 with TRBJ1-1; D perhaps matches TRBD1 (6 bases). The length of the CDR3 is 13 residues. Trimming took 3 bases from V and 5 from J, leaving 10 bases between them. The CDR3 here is CASSLTGRTEAFF. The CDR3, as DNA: TGTGCCAGCAGTTTGACAGGACGTACTGAAGCTTTCTTT.

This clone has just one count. CDR3 in amino acids: CAGGVAAQRTQYF. The CDR3 region has the DNA TGTGCCGGAGGGGTAGCGGCCCAGAGGACCCAGTACTTC. The V gene is TRBV7-3, the J gene TRBJ2-5; tentative D call: TRBD2 (6 bases). CDR3 length equals 13 residues. Trimming left V 11 bases short and J 7 bases short, with 20 bases between. CDR1 SGHTA and CDR2 FQGTGA come from the germline V gene.

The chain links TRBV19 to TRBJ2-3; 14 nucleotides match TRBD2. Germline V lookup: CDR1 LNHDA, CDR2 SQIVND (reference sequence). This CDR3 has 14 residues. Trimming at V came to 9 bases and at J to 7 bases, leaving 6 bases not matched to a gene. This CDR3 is CASRLAGGPHTQYF. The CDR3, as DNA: TGTGCCAGCCGACTAGCGGGGGGGCCGCATACGCAGTATTTT.

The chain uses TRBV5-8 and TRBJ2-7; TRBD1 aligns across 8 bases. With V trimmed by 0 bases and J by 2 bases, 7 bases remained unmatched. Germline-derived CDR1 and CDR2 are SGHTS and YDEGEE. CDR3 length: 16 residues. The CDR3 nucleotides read TGTGCCAGCAGCTTGGGGACCGGGACAGGACCCTACGAGCAGTACTTC. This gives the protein CASSLGTGTGPYEQYF.

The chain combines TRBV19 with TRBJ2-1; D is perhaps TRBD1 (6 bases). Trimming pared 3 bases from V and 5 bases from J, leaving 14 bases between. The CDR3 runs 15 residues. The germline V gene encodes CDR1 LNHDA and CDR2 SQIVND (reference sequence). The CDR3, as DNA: TGTGCCAGTAGTATTCCTGGGGGCGGACACAATGAGCAGTTCTTC. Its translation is CASSIPGGGHNEQFF. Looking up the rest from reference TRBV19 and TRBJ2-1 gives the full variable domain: DGGITQSPKYLFRKEGQNVTLSCEQNLNHDAMYWYRQDPGQGLRLIYYSQIVNDFQKGDIAEGYSVSREKKESFPLTVTSAQKNPTAFYLCASSIPGGGHNEQFFGPGTRLTVL.

The CDR3 DNA reads as TGTGCTAGTGGCCCGGATTCCCCCCGGGGGGTTTACGAGCAGTACTTC. Amino acid sequence: CASGPDSPRGVYEQYF. V usage is TRBV12-5 and J usage is TRBJ2-7; 7 bases are a match to TRBD2. V lost 6 bases to trimming and J lost 4 bases; unmatched junction nucleotides: 15. This CDR3 has 16 amino acids. Germline V CDR1 and CDR2: LGHNT, FRNRAP.

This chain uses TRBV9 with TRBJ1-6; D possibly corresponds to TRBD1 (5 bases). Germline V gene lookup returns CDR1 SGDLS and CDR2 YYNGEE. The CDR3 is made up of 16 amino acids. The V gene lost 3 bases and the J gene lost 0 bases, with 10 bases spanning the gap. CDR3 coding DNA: TGTGCCAGCAGCGCACACAGGAGCTCCTATAATTCACCCCTCCACTTT. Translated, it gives CASSAHRSSYNSPLHF.

The CDR3 DNA reads TGTGCCAGCAGCTTCCGGACAGGCCCGAACACCGGGGAGCTGTTTTTT. Translating it yields CASSFRTGPNTGELFF. The chain links TRBV11-3 to TRBJ2-2, with TRBD1 matching over 7 bases. Germline CDR1 and CDR2: SGHNT and YENEEA. The CDR3 is 16 residues long. V lost 3 bases and J lost 0; bases outside the gene matches: 4.

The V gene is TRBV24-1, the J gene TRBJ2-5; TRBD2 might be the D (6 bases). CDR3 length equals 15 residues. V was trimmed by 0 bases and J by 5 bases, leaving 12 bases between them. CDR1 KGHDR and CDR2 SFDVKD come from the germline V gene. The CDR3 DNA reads TGTGCCACCAGTGATTTGGGAGGGCCGTGGGAGACCCAGTACTTC. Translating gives CATSDLGGPWETQYF.

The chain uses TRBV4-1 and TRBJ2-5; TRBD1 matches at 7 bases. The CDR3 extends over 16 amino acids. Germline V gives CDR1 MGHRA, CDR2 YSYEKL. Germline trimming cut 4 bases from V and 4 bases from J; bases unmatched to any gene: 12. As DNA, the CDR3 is TGCGCCAGCAGCCTGAGCAGGGGGAGTTTTGGAGAGACCCAGTACTTC. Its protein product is CASSLSRGSFGETQYF.

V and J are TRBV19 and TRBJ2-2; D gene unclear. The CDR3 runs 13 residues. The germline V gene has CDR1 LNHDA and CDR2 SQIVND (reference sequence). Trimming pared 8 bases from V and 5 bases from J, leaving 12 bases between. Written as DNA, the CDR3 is TGTGCCAGTTCGTTCCATCAGACCGGGGAGCTGTTTTTT. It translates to CASSFHQTGELFF.

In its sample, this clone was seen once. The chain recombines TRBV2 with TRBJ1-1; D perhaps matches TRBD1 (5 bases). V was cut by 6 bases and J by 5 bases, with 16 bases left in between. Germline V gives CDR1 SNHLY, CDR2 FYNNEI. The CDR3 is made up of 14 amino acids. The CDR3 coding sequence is TGTGCCAGCAGGGTCGATAGGGGAGGGACTGAAGCTTTCTTT. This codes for CASRVDRGGTEAFF.

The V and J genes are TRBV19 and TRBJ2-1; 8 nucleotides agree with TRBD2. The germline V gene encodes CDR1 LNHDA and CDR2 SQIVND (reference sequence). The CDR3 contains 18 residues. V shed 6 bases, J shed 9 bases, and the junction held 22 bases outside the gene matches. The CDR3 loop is CASSRRSGPLAGEAEQFF. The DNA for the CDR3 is TGTGCCAGTAGCCGTCGTAGCGGGCCTCTAGCGGGCGAGGCTGAGCAGTTCTTC.

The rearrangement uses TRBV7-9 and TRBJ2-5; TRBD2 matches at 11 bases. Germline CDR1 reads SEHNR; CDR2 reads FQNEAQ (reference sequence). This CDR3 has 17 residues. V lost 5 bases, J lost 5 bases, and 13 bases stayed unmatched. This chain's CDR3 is CASSHSSGGLLWETQYF. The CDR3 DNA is TGTGCCAGCAGCCACTCTAGCGGGGGGTTACTGTGGGAGACCCAGTACTTC.

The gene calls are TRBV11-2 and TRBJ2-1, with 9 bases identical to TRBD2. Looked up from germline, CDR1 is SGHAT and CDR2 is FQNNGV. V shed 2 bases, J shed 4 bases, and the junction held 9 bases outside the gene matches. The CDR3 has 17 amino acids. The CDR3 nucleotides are TGTGCCAGCAGCTTACAAGTGCGGGGGGGCCATTACAATGAGCAGTTCTTC. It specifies CASSLQVRGGHYNEQFF.

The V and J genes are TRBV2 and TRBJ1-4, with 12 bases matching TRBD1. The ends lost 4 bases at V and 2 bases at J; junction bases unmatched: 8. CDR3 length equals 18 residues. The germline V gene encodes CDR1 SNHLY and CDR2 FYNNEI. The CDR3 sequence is CASSGGLGQGATNEKLFF. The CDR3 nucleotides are TGTGCCAGCAGTGGCGGGTTGGGACAGGGGGCCACTAATGAAAAACTGTTTTTT. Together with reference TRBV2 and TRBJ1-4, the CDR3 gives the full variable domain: EPEVTQTPSHQVTQMGQEVILRCVPISNHLYFYWYRQILGQKVEFLVSFYNNEISEKSEIFDDQFSVERPDGSNFTLKIRSTKLEDSAMYFCASSGGLGQGATNEKLFFGSGTQLSVL.

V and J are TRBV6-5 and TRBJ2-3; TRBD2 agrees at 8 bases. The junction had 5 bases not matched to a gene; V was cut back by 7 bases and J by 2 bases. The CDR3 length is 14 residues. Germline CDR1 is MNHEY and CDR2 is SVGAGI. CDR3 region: CASTGREVTDTQYF. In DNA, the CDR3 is TGTGCCAGCACCGGGAGGGAGGTCACAGATACGCAGTATTTT.

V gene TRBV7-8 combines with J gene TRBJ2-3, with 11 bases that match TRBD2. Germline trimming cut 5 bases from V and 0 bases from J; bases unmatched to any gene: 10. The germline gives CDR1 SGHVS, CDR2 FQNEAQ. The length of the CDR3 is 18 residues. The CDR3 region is CASSAGLAVSLSTDTQYF. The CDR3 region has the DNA TGTGCCAGCAGCGCGGGACTAGCGGTCTCCCTTAGCACAGATACGCAGTATTTT.